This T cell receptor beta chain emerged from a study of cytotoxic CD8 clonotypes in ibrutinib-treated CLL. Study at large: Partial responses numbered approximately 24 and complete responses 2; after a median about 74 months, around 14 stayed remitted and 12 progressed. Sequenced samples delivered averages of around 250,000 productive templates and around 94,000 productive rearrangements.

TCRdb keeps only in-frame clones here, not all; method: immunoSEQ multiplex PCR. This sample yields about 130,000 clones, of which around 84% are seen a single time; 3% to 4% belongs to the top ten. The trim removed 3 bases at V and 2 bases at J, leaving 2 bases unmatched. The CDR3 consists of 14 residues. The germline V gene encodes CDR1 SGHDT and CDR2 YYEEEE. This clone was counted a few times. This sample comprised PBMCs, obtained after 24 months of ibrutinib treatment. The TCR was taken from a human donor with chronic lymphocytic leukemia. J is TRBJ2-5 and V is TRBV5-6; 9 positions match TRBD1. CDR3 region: CASSSGQGQETQYF. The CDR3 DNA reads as TGTGCCAGCAGCTCTGGACAGGGGCAAGAGACCCAGTACTTC.